The subject of this entry is one TCR beta chain. This clone's antigen is unknown. Base-call qualities are not available, and no considerably larger clone is one nucleotide away. In the prospective study, participants were about 18 to 100 years old, resided in about 25 geographic areas of the United States, and were enrolled through a virtual design. In the prospective study, participants were assigned to cohorts based on the clinical history participants reported in a screening survey and a study questionnaire. Recovered participants in ImmuneRACE Cohort 3 were defined as having two consecutive negative NP/OP PCR tests, clearance from a healthcare professional, or resolution of symptoms. In the prospective study, whole blood, serum and a nasopharyngeal or oropharyngeal swab were collected from each participant by mobile phlebotomists. Prospective study participants could optionally give additional blood draws and questionnaires over an approximately 2-month period. Prospective study blood samples were shipped either frozen or at room temperature before DNA extraction.

This record comes from a study of blood T cell repertoires in COVID-19 (dated by TCRdb to 2020 to 2021). Turning to the overall study: Samples covering the acute and convalescent phases of COVID-19 were provided by collaborators in the United States, Italy and Spain. The material from the prospective study consisted of cDNA or gDNA derived from T cells, B-cell-depleted T cells, or PBMCs. Deeply sampled blood TCRbeta repertoires from subjects exposed to, actively infected with, or recovered from COVID-19 were included in the dataset. The repertoires were made available in a free public database intended to serve as a resource for research on the immune response to SARS-CoV-2. Samples were obtained from the ongoing ImmuneRACE study (first 160 participants) and from 950 to 1,500 subjects provided by 6 global collaborators. Sample metadata almost always included a de-identified subject ID, COVID-19 status, age in years and sex. Where HLA class I and class II types were available, the types were taken from metadata supplied by the sample provider, not from assay-based typing.

Study-wide conclusions, independent of this receptor: How much clinical and demographic metadata was included differed by source and by participant, and the metadata was provided uncurated.

The immunoSEQ Assay, a bias-controlled multiplex PCR, was used to amplify TCRbeta CDR3 regions from genomic DNA. The original pipeline was this. Nucleated cell counts per sample were estimated from amplification of reference gene primers within the assay. Sequence reads were collapsed and filtered to measure the absolute abundance of every unique TCRbeta CDR3 rearrangement. Productive Simpson clonality was computed per sample as the square root of Simpson's diversity index over productive rearrangements. TCRdb limited this immuneACCESS table to in-frame rearrangements with V and J called. A share of clones is missing; checked studies link under half to unresolved V genes, and the rest is unexplained. V and J calls and clone size are those listed in that table; D and trimming were worked out from the DNA. The sample table lists 200,000 to 250,000 clones, roughly four fifths of them with a count of one. The top ten clones comprise approximately 15% of the sample.

The source material was PBMCs or T cells enriched from blood (not recorded which). The TCR originated in a man in his forties or fifties who had recovered from COVID-19.

The DNA reads as follows: TGTGCCAGCAGCCCCCGGGGGAGGGCGGCTTTCTTT. This is translated as CASSPRGRAAFF. The sequence joins TRBV7-2 to TRBJ1-1; the D gene is possibly TRBD1, with 5 bases matching. From the cysteine up to the phenylalanine, the CDR3 has a length of 12 residues. The kept DNA is CDR3 alone, 36 bases in frame from the first base. As encoded in the germline V gene, CDR1 is SGHTA while CDR2 is FQGNSA. V gives up 5 bases and J gives up 11 bases, and the segment between their germline ends measures 15 bases.